The 9 T cell receptor beta chains below all came from one sample that was sequenced in a study of cytomegalovirus exposure and HLA in healthy donors. PCR employed 60 Vbeta and 13 Jbeta primers. Assay: immunoSEQ multiplex PCR; the TCRdb copy retains only in-frame clones and omits some. The data hold about 82,000 clones, with 60% to 80% observed a single time. Input material: PBMCs. Source of these receptors: a man aged 50 to 60 in good health and CMV-seronegative.

The rearrangement uses TRBV5-5 and TRBJ2-7; TRBD1 matches 10 bases. V dropped 4 bases and J dropped 5; count of bases not matched to a gene: 9. The CDR3 totals 15 residues. Per the germline V gene, CDR1 is SGHKS and CDR2 is YYEKEE (reference sequence). DNA of the CDR3: TGTGCCAGCAGCCGGGCCGGGACAGGGGTCAACGAGCAGTACTTC. This gives the protein CASSRAGTGVNEQYF.

Only a few counts were recorded for this clone. The chain combines TRBV28 with TRBJ1-2; 8 nucleotides agree with TRBD1. Germline trimming cut 8 bases from V and 5 bases from J; bases unmatched to any gene: 16. Germline V gene sequence: CDR1 MDHEN, CDR2 SYDVKM. There are 16 residues in the CDR3. CDR3 amino acids: CASWGTGGVSWYGYTF. CDR3 sequence (DNA): TGTGCCAGCTGGGGGACAGGAGGGGTCTCGTGGTATGGCTACACCTTC.

In nucleotides, the CDR3 is TGTGCCAGCAGCTCCCAACAGGGATCCTCTGGAAACACCATATATTTT. It is translated as CASSSQQGSSGNTIYF. This chain uses TRBV7-9 with TRBJ1-3; D is perhaps TRBD1 (6 bases). Germline CDR1 SEHNR, CDR2 FQNEAQ (reference sequence). This CDR3 is built from 16 residues. The germline V and J ends were trimmed by 4 bases and 0 bases, with 13 bases remaining between them.

The chain recombines TRBV19 with TRBJ2-6; D is unclear. Germline V gene lookup returns CDR1 LNHDA and CDR2 SQIVND (reference sequence). The V gene lost 7 bases and the J gene lost 1 base, with 5 bases spanning the gap. There are 13 residues in the CDR3. DNA for the CDR3: TGTGCCAGTATCGGGTCTGGGGCCAACGTCCTGACTTTC. It is translated as CASIGSGANVLTF.

The chain joins TRBV15 to TRBJ1-4; 9 nucleotides align to TRBD1. The trim removed 5 bases at V and 7 bases at J, leaving 8 bases unmatched. Germline V gene data show CDR1 as LNHNV and CDR2 as YYDKDF (reference sequence). The CDR3 is made up of 15 amino acids. CDR3 region: CATSGPGTGLEKLFF. CDR3 DNA: TGTGCCACCAGCGGCCCCGGGACAGGGCTTGAAAAACTGTTTTTT.

This clone was observed a few times. The chain couples TRBV5-1 to TRBJ1-1; the match to TRBD1 covers 7 bases. This CDR3 region has 14 residues. CDR1 SGHRS and CDR2 YFSETQ come from the germline V gene. J lost 4 bases, V lost 0 bases, and 3 bases had no gene match. The CDR3 spells CASSLAGGGTEAFF. DNA of the CDR3: TGCGCCAGCAGCTTGGCAGGGGGTGGCACTGAAGCTTTCTTT. Full variable domain (missing parts from reference TRBV5-1 and TRBJ1-1): KAGVTQTPRYLIKTRGQQVTLSCSPISGHRSVSWYQQTPGQGLQFLFEYFSETQRNKGNFPGRFSGRQFSNSRSEMNVSTLELGDSALYLCASSLAGGGTEAFFGQGTRLTVV.

J is TRBJ1-2 and V is TRBV19; 10 bases are a match to TRBD1. Germline lookup yields CDR1 LNHDA and CDR2 SQIVND (reference sequence). V gave up 5 bases and J gave up 6 bases; unmatched junction bases: 3. This CDR3 has 13 amino acids. DNA for the CDR3: TGTGCCAGTAGTTCGGGACAGGGGAATGGCTACACCTTC. Translating it yields CASSSGQGNGYTF.

The chain couples TRBV28 to TRBJ1-5; unclear D gene. This CDR3 is 14 amino acids long. Germline V gives CDR1 MDHEN, CDR2 SYDVKM. V lost 6 bases, J lost 3 bases, and 12 bases lay in between. The CDR3: CASRMGIANQPQHF. The CDR3 DNA sequence: TGTGCCAGCAGGATGGGCATCGCCAATCAGCCCCAGCATTTT.

This chain connects TRBV6-5 to TRBJ1-5; 8 nucleotides match TRBD1. The CDR3 sequence is 15 residues long. With 6 bases clipped from V and 6 bases from J, the junction kept 10 bases outside the gene matches. From germline, CDR1 is MNHEY and CDR2 SVGAGI. CDR3 sequence: CASSPQGGASQPQHF. The CDR3 DNA is TGTGCCAGCAGCCCACAGGGGGGGGCTAGTCAGCCCCAGCATTTT.